This record concerns one T cell receptor beta chain sequence. As processed by the authors: Amplification from reference gene primers served as the basis for estimated nucleated cell counts. The protocol was immunoSEQ multiplex PCR, while the TCRdb copy is restricted to in-frame clones and leaves out a portion. V and J calls and clone size are given by that table; D and trimming were obtained from the DNA. The data contain 100,000 or so clones, 70% to 90% of them singletons. CDR3 size: 17 residues. The ends were cut back, 0 bases at V and 8 bases at J, with 22 bases in the middle. Germline loops: CDR1 MNHEY, CDR2 SMNVEV (reference sequence). The sample comes from a study of blood T cell repertoires in COVID-19. Overall study context: Acute and convalescent COVID-19 specimens originated in the United States, Italy and Spain. In each case, the material was cDNA or gDNA derived from T cells, B-cell-depleted T cells, or PBMCs.

Sequenced: peripheral blood. The chain is built from TRBV27 and TRBJ1-2, with a weak D call TRBD1 (6 bases). The origin of this receptor is a woman aged 60-75 years with acute or convalescent COVID-19. In DNA, the CDR3 is TGTGCCAGCAGTTTATCGTATATGGGGGCAAAACTAGGGGGCTACACCTTC. It codes for CASSLSYMGAKLGGYTF.